A single sample gave rise to the 21 T cell receptor beta chains below, sequenced in a study of control samples from healthy donors and cancer patients. The method was immunoSEQ multiplex PCR; TCRdb's version includes in-frame clones alone and lacks a portion of them. This table has 110,000 to 150,000 clones, 90% to 95% appearing once. Sequenced input: blood. The receptors come from a man between 40 and 49 years old in good health.

The chain recombines TRBV5-6 with TRBJ2-7; D tentatively fits TRBD1 or TRBD2 (5 bases each). V gave up 4 bases and J gave up 2 bases, with 19 bases separating them. The germline V gene has CDR1 SGHDT and CDR2 YYEEEE. This CDR3 comprises 16 residues. CDR3 region: CASSLFWVGTAYEQYF. CDR3 DNA: TGTGCCAGCAGCCTATTCTGGGTAGGGACGGCCTACGAGCAGTACTTC. Drawing the rest from reference TRBV5-6 and TRBJ2-7, the complete variable domain is DAGVTQSPTHLIKTRGQQVTLRCSPKSGHDTVSWYQQALGQGPQFIFQYYEEEERQRGNFPDRFSGHQFPNYSSELNVNALLLGDSALYLCASSLFWVGTAYEQYFGPGTRLTVT.

The chain joins TRBV5-1 to TRBJ1-3; 8 bases are a match to TRBD1. CDR3 length: 15 residues. Germline values: CDR1 SGHRS, CDR2 YFSETQ. The trim removed 2 bases at V and 4 bases at J, leaving 5 bases unmatched. The CDR3 here is CASSLGQGAGNTIYF. The DNA of the CDR3 is TGCGCCAGCAGCTTAGGACAGGGCGCCGGAAACACCATATATTTT.

The chain joins TRBV20-1 to TRBJ1-1; D is unresolved. The CDR3 spans 11 residues. The germline CDR1 and CDR2 sequences are DFQATT and SNEGSKA (reference sequence). V was shortened by 7 bases and J by 1 base, with 7 bases between the two germline ends. The CDR3, as DNA: TGCAGTGGAAGGCGGAACACTGAAGCTTTCTTT. It specifies CSGRRNTEAFF.

The V call is TRBV6-2 or TRBV6-3, the J call TRBJ2-7; 9 bases fit TRBD1. The germline V gene encodes CDR1 MNHEY and CDR2 SVGEGT. V trimming: 5 bases; J trimming: 2 bases; junction bases outside the gene matches: 4. This CDR3 contains 14 residues. The CDR3 sequence is CASSQTGGTYEQYF. The CDR3 nucleotides are TGTGCCAGCAGTCAGACAGGGGGGACCTACGAGCAGTACTTC.

The chain carries TRBV2 and TRBJ1-1; 8 nucleotides agree with TRBD1. V was pared by 3 bases and J by 9 bases, with 6 bases of the junction left unmatched. CDR1 and CDR2 (germline): SNHLY, FYNNEI. The CDR3 totals 13 residues. As DNA, the CDR3 is TGTGCCAGCAGTGACAGGGGGCAGGGTAAAGCTTTCTTT. Its protein product is CASSDRGQGKAFF. Using reference TRBV2 and TRBJ1-1 for the parts outside the CDR3, the full variable domain is EPEVTQTPSHQVTQMGQEVILRCVPISNHLYFYWYRQILGQKVEFLVSFYNNEISEKSEIFDDQFSVERPDGSNFTLKIRSTKLEDSAMYFCASSDRGQGKAFFGQGTRLTVV.

This chain uses TRBV4-1 with TRBJ2-1; D may correspond to TRBD1 or TRBD2 (5 bases each). The germline V gene encodes CDR1 MGHRA and CDR2 YSYEKL. Trimming removed 1 base from V and 6 bases from J, with 19 bases in between. This CDR3 contains 17 residues. The CDR3 DNA sequence: TGCGCCAGCAGCCAAGCCCTGAAGGGGAAACGGGGCAATGAGCAGTTCTTC. Translated: CASSQALKGKRGNEQFF.

This sequence joins TRBV18 and TRBJ1-4; no definite D call. The germline CDR1 and CDR2 sequences are KGHSH and LQKENI. The CDR3 spans 14 residues. V was shortened by 4 bases and J by 5 bases, with 11 bases between the two germline ends. The DNA of the CDR3 is TGTGCCAGCTCACAAAACGGGGAAAATGAAAAACTGTTTTTT. It codes for CASSQNGENEKLFF.

Remarks on this clone: Mismatch with germline at one junction end may stem from a read error. For the CDR3, the DNA is TGCTCCGACGCCCGGGTCTGGAACACTGAAGCTTTCTTT. This encodes CSDARVWNTEAFF. The chain carries TRBV6-5 and TRBJ1-1; no definite D call. Germline-derived CDR1 and CDR2 are MNHEY and SVGAGI. The CDR3 spans 13 residues.

The chain recombines TRBV4-3 with TRBJ2-5, with D uncertain. The CDR3 has 16 amino acids. Trimming shortened V by 4 bases and J by 2 bases, and 17 bases separated the two germline ends. Germline-derived CDR1 and CDR2 are LGHNA and YSLEER. In nucleotides, the CDR3 is TGCGCCAGCAGCCCGTGGGCCCGACCGGATCAAGAGACCCAGTACTTC. This encodes CASSPWARPDQETQYF.

Notes on this clone: The identical CDR3 is also encoded by other nucleotide sequences in the sample. This chain joins TRBV6-5 and TRBJ2-5; 8 nucleotides match TRBD2. V trimming: 6 bases; J trimming: 2 bases; junction bases outside the gene matches: 2. The CDR3 consists of 13 residues. The germline V gene encodes CDR1 MNHEY and CDR2 SVGAGI. The CDR3 spells CASRSGGQETQYF. CDR3 DNA sequence: TGTGCCAGCAGGTCGGGGGGGCAAGAGACCCAGTACTTC.

This CDR3 reads CASKNLPGLSEKLFF. The CDR3 DNA reads as TGTGCCAGTAAGAACTTGCCGGGACTTAGCGAAAAACTGTTTTTT. The chain has TRBV19 and TRBJ1-4; D is possibly TRBD1 (5 bases). Germline V gene lookup returns CDR1 LNHDA and CDR2 SQIVND (reference sequence). V was pared by 7 bases and J by 8 bases, with 20 bases between. The CDR3 contains 15 residues.

The genes are TRBV7-9 and TRBJ1-1; D unresolved. The CDR3 totals 14 residues. Trimming shortened V by 0 bases and J by 0 bases, and 5 bases separated the two germline ends. Germline loops: CDR1 SEHNR, CDR2 FQNEAQ (reference sequence). Here the CDR3 DNA reads TGTGCCAGCAGCTTAGCGCGAATGAACACTGAAGCTTTCTTT. Protein: CASSLARMNTEAFF.

The chain is built from TRBV25-1 and TRBJ2-6, with D possibly TRBD2 on 6 matching bases. The CDR3 consists of 17 residues. V was shortened by 1 base and J by 4 bases, with 14 bases between the two germline ends. Germline-derived CDR1 and CDR2 are MGHDK and SYGVNS. In DNA form, the CDR3 reads TGTGCCAGCAGTGAATTTCGGGGGACGGCGGGGGCCAACGTCCTGACTTTC. Protein sequence: CASSEFRGTAGANVLTF.

The rearrangement links TRBV14 to TRBJ1-1; no clear D gene. The CDR3 sequence is 13 residues long. The V gene's germline CDR1 is SGHDN and CDR2 FVKESK. With 0 bases removed from V and 4 bases from J, the gap between germline ends came to 6 bases. The CDR3 loop is CASSQELGTEAFF. As DNA, the CDR3 is TGTGCCAGCAGCCAAGAATTAGGCACTGAAGCTTTCTTT.

V is TRBV27 and J is TRBJ2-3, with D uncertain. This CDR3 spans 14 amino acids. CDR1 MNHEY and CDR2 SMNVEV come from the germline V gene (reference sequence). V gave up 1 base and J gave up 0 bases, with 5 bases separating them. The CDR3 DNA follows: TGTGCCAGCAGTTTATATCGGAGCACAGATACGCAGTATTTT. This translates into CASSLYRSTDTQYF.

The chain carries TRBV6-6 and TRBJ2-2; 12 bases are a match to TRBD2. Germline CDR1 MNHNY, CDR2 SVGAGI (reference sequence). This CDR3 is 17 amino acids long. Trimming took 5 bases from V and 4 from J; bases not matched to a gene: 8. DNA of the CDR3: TGTGCCAGCAGTCACCGGCCGGGACTAGCGGGCACCGGGGAGCTGTTTTTT. This sequence encodes CASSHRPGLAGTGELFF.

CDR3 nucleotides: TGTGCCAGCCAGGGTAGCACAGATACGCAGTATTTT. Encoded protein: CASQGSTDTQYF. This sequence joins TRBV9 and TRBJ2-3; tentatively, D is TRBD1 (5 bases). V lost 7 bases to trimming and J lost 0 bases, with 6 bases between them. Germline assignment: CDR1 SGDLS and CDR2 YYNGEE. This CDR3 is 12 amino acids long.

The CDR3 DNA reads as TGTGCCAGCAGTTCCCTACCCTTCCGCGGGGGAGAAGAGACCCAGTACTTC. Translating gives CASSSLPFRGGEETQYF. J is TRBJ2-5 and V is TRBV27; TRBD2 agrees at 7 bases. J lost 3 bases, V lost 4 bases, and 14 bases had no gene match. The CDR3 extends over 17 amino acids. Germline CDR1 and CDR2: MNHEY and SMNVEV (reference sequence).

The gene calls are TRBV5-1 and TRBJ2-3; tentative D call: TRBD1 (6 bases). V dropped 0 bases and J dropped 2 bases, with 16 bases sitting between them. This CDR3 comprises 17 residues. The V gene's germline CDR1 is SGHRS and CDR2 YFSETQ. CDR3 protein: CASSLGARQDYTDTQYF. The CDR3 DNA follows: TGCGCCAGCAGCTTGGGAGCCCGACAGGATTACACAGATACGCAGTATTTT.

V and J are TRBV30 and TRBJ2-1, with D perhaps matching TRBD1 (6 bases). Trimming shortened V by 3 bases and J by 1 base, and 10 bases separated the two germline ends. This CDR3 is built from 14 residues. CDR1 is GTSNPN and CDR2 is SVGIG in the germline V gene (reference sequence). In DNA, the CDR3 is TGTGCCTGGAGGAAGGGGGATTCCTACAATGAGCAGTTCTTC. This encodes CAWRKGDSYNEQFF.

This sequence joins TRBV9 and TRBJ2-3; 11 nucleotides align to TRBD2. Germline CDR1 and CDR2: SGDLS and YYNGEE. Unmatched junction bases numbered 6, after V lost 2 bases and J lost 1 base. The CDR3 is made up of 17 amino acids. Written as DNA, the CDR3 is TGTGCCAGCAGCGTTAGCGGGGGGGCCGGGGGCACAGATACGCAGTATTTT. Amino acid sequence: CASSVSGGAGGTDTQYF.